This is a list of T cell receptor beta chains from one sample in a study of blood T cell repertoires in COVID-19. Libraries were prepared by immunoSEQ multiplex PCR; TCRdb keeps only in-frame clonotypes and omits some of them. The table has approximately 480,000 clones, 75% to 90% seen once. Sequenced: PBMCs or T cells enriched from blood (not recorded which). The receptor source for this set is a young woman who had recovered from COVID-19. The CDR3 runs from the conserved cysteine through the conserved F or W. D genes are given only for firm matches. Size is omitted from some rows. Given values are once, few, many or a class for expanded clones.

d_gene	v_gene	abundance	j_gene	CDR3nt	CDR3aa
TRBD1	TRBV7-9	once	TRBJ1-1	TGTGCCAGCACCTTAGACAGGGGGAACACTGAAGCTTTCTTT	CASTLDRGNTEAFF
.	TRBV28	once	TRBJ2-5	TGTGCCAGCATCAGGGCTTCCCTCGGGGAGACCCAGTACTTC	CASIRASLGETQYF
.	TRBV7-2	.	TRBJ1-2	TGTGCCAGCAGCCTTACCGAGGGCAATAACTATGGCTACACCTTC	CASSLTEGNNYGYTF
TRBD1	TRBV19	.	TRBJ2-7	TGTGCCAGTAGAGGGACAGGGACGTCCGAGCAGTACTTC	CASRGTGTSEQYF
.	TRBV2	once	TRBJ2-1	TGTGCCAGCAGACCCCGGTGGGGCGATGAGCAGTTCTTC	CASRPRWGDEQFF
.	TRBV7-2	.	TRBJ2-1	TGTGCCAGCAGCTTAGCCAGCGGCGACAATGAGCAGTTCTTC	CASSLASGDNEQFF
TRBD1	TRBV19	once	TRBJ1-2	TGTGCCAGTAGTATTAGTCTCCCTGGAGGGGGCTCGGACTATGGCTACACCTTC	CASSISLPGGGSDYGYTF
.	TRBV10-3	.	TRBJ1-2	TGTGCCATCAGTGAGTACATCTATGGCTACACCTTC	CAISEYIYGYTF
.	TRBV7-9	few	TRBJ2-5	TGTGCCAGCAGCCTTCGGTCGCCGACCCAGTACTTC	CASSLRSPTQYF
.	TRBV21-1	once	TRBJ2-6	TGTGCCAGCAGCGGTCGCGGGCCCGGGGCCAACGTCCTGACTTTC	CASSGRGPGANVLTF
.	TRBV7-3	.	TRBJ1-1	TGTGCCAGCAGCTCGAGCCACGGGAACACTGAAGCTTTCTTT	CASSSSHGNTEAFF
.	TRBV3-1/TRBV3-2	.	TRBJ2-7	TGTGCCAGCAGCCAAGGTGGAGGGTGGGCGGCGGACTTCTACGAGCAGTACTTC	CASSQGGGWAADFYEQYF
TRBD1	TRBV2	.	TRBJ1-1	TGTGCCAGCAGTGAATCAGGACAGGCGGTCACTGAAGCTTTCTTT	CASSESGQAVTEAFF
TRBD1	TRBV7-2	.	TRBJ1-1	TGTGCCAGCACCCGGGACAGGGGAAGTACTGAAGCTTTCTTT	CASTRDRGSTEAFF
.	TRBV19	.	TRBJ2-6	TGTGCCAGTAGTCGGAGGGTTGGAGAATCTGGGGCCAACGTCCTGACTTTC	CASSRRVGESGANVLTF
.	TRBV18	.	TRBJ1-5	TGTGCCAGCTCACCTACGGGCAATCAGCCCCAGCATTTT	CASSPTGNQPQHF
.	TRBV12-3/TRBV12-4	.	TRBJ1-5	TGTGCCAGCAGTTACAGTAGCAATCAGCCCCAGCATTTT	CASSYSSNQPQHF
TRBD2	TRBV6-5	.	TRBJ2-7	TGTGCCTCCTCCCGGGGGGAGAGCTCCTACGAGCAGTACTTC	CASSRGESSYEQYF
TRBD1	TRBV28	.	TRBJ1-5	TGTGCCAGCACAGACAGGGGCGAGGGAAGTCAGCCCCAGCATTTT	CASTDRGEGSQPQHF
TRBD2	TRBV6-6	.	TRBJ2-4	TGTGCCAGCAGTCCTGGGACTAGCGGTTATCTAGCCAAAAACATTCAGTACTTC	CASSPGTSGYLAKNIQYF
TRBD1	TRBV5-1	.	TRBJ2-1	TGCGCCAGCAGCCTTGACCGGACAGGGAAGTTCTTC	CASSLDRTGKFF
TRBD1	TRBV4-2	.	TRBJ1-2	TGTGCCAGCAGCCACGGGACAGGAGCCTCTTACTATGGCTACACCTTC	CASSHGTGASYYGYTF
TRBD1	TRBV6-5	.	TRBJ1-2	TGTGCCAGCACCACCGCACAGGGGGCTTCTGGCTACACCTTC	CASTTAQGASGYTF
.	TRBV24-1	.	TRBJ2-1	TGTGCCACCAGCCCGAATTTGGGGGGGGGCCAGGGGAATGAGCAGTTCTTC	CATSPNLGGGQGNEQFF
.	TRBV15	.	TRBJ2-1	TGTGCCACCAGCAGAGCCCTTAACGAGGGTTATAGCACAAATGAGCAGTTCTTC	CATSRALNEGYSTNEQFF
TRBD2	TRBV6-5	.	TRBJ2-1	TGTGCCAGCAGCTTATGGACTAGCGGAAACAATGAGCAGTTCTTC	CASSLWTSGNNEQFF
.	TRBV18	.	TRBJ2-7	TGTGCCAGCTCCCCGGAGAGGGCTGTTACCTACGAGCAGTACTTC	CASSPERAVTYEQYF
TRBD1	TRBV12-3/TRBV12-4	.	TRBJ2-7	TGTGCCAGCAGACGGACAGGGTCCTACGAGCAGTACTTC	CASRRTGSYEQYF
.	TRBV3-1/TRBV3-2	.	TRBJ1-2	TGTGCCAGCAGCTCTCAGTCCTATGGCTACACCTTC	CASSSQSYGYTF
.	TRBV6-5	.	TRBJ2-1	TGTGCCAGTGGGAGTCGGGGTGAGCAGTTCTTC	CASGSRGEQFF
.	TRBV6-5	.	TRBJ2-1	TGTGCCAGCAGTTACAACGGGGGGCCAGCGGGAAACGAGCAGTTCTTC	CASSYNGGPAGNEQFF
TRBD1	TRBV18	.	TRBJ2-2	TGTGCCAGCTCACGGACAGGGCTCTTCACCGGGGAGCTGTTTTTT	CASSRTGLFTGELFF
.	TRBV28	.	TRBJ2-1	TGTGCCAGCAGTTTGGGCTATGCAAACAATGAGCAGTTCTTC	CASSLGYANNEQFF
.	TRBV5-8	.	TRBJ2-6	TGTGCCAGCACCCGGGACTTTTCCTCTGGGGCCAACGTCCTGACTTTC	CASTRDFSSGANVLTF
TRBD1	TRBV5-1	.	TRBJ1-6	TGCGCCAGCAGCCCCCGTACGGGACAGGGAAATAATTCACCCCTCCACTTT	CASSPRTGQGNNSPLHF
TRBD2	TRBV5-4	.	TRBJ2-1	TGTGCCAGCAGCAAGGGACTAGCGGGGGGGCGCAATGAGCAGTTCTTC	CASSKGLAGGRNEQFF
.	TRBV4-2	once	TRBJ2-2	TGTGCCAGCAGCCAAACCGGGTCACCGAACACCGGGGAGCTGTTTTTT	CASSQTGSPNTGELFF
TRBD2	TRBV30	many	TRBJ2-7	TGTGCCTGGACAACGGGGGAGGGCTCCTACGAGCAGTACTTC	CAWTTGEGSYEQYF
TRBD1	TRBV28	.	TRBJ1-2	TGTGCCAGCAGCCTTGGCCTTACAGGGGGCGTTGGATATGGCTACACCTTC	CASSLGLTGGVGYGYTF
.	TRBV6-5	.	TRBJ1-2	TGTGCCAGCAGCCCCTCGACAGGACTCTATGGCTACACCTTC	CASSPSTGLYGYTF
TRBD1	TRBV7-9	.	TRBJ2-7	TGTGCCAGCAGCTCGAGACAGGGGAAACCGTACGAGCAGTACTTC	CASSSRQGKPYEQYF
.	TRBV21-1	.	TRBJ2-2	TGTGCCAGCAGCCCGGGGGGCGGGCTAAACACCGGGGAGCTGTTTTTT	CASSPGGGLNTGELFF
TRBD1	TRBV9	.	TRBJ2-7	TGTGCCAGCAGCCCTTTGGGACAGGGATCTGACGAGCAGTACTTC	CASSPLGQGSDEQYF
TRBD2	TRBV5-1	.	TRBJ2-3	TGCGCCAGCCAATTTGGGAGCGGGGGAGGTACGCAGTATTTT	CASQFGSGGGTQYF
.	TRBV4-1	.	TRBJ2-7	TGCGCCAGCAGCCAAGTACATCCTTCCTACGAGCAGTACTTC	CASSQVHPSYEQYF
TRBD2	TRBV25-1	.	TRBJ2-1	TGTGCCAGCAGGTCGCTAGCGGGGGATTCCTACAATGAGCAGTTCTTC	CASRSLAGDSYNEQFF